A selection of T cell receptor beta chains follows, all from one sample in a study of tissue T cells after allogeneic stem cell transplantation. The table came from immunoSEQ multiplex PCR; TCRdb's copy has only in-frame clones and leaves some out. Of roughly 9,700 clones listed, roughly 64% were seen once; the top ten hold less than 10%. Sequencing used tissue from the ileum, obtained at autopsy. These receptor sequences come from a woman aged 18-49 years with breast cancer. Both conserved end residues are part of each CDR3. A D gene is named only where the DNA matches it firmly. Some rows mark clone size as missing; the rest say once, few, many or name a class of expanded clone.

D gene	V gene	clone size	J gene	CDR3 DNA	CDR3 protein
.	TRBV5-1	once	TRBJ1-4	TGCGCCAGCAGCTTACAGGGTGAAAAACTGTTTTTT	CASSLQGEKLFF
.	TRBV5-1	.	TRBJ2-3	TGCGCCAGCAGCTCCGGACTTGACACAGATACGCAGTATTTT	CASSSGLDTDTQYF
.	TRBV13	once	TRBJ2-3	TGTGCCAGCAGCTCTGGTGATACGCAGTATTTT	CASSSGDTQYF
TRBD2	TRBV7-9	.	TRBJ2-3	TGTGCCAGCAGCTCAGCATCGGGCGGGAGAAGCACAGATACGCAGTATTTT	CASSSASGGRSTDTQYF
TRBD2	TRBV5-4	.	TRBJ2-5	TGTGCCAGCAGCTTGGAGGGACTAGCGGTAGAGACCCAGTACTTC	CASSLEGLAVETQYF
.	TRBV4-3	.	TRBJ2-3	TGCGCCAGCAGCCAAGATCTGGGGAATACGCAGTATTTT	CASSQDLGNTQYF
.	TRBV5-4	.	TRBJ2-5	TGTGCCAGCAGCTTGGATCGAGGGGGAGAGACCCAGTACTTC	CASSLDRGGETQYF
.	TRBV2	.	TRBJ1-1	TGTGCCAGCAGTGGCGGCGGGTTGGGAGCTTTCTTT	CASSGGGLGAFF
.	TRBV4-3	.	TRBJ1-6	TGCGCCAGCAGCCAAGATGGGACCGATAATTCACCCCTCCACTTT	CASSQDGTDNSPLHF
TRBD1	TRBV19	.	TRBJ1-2	TGTGCCAGTAGTATAAACACTGCAGGGGGCTATGGCTACACCTTC	CASSINTAGGYGYTF
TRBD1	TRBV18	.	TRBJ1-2	TGTGCCAGCTCCCCCACCGGGACAGGGGATGGCTACACCTTC	CASSPTGTGDGYTF
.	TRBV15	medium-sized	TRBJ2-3	TGTGCCACCAGCAGAGATCAGTACATGACAGATACGCAGTATTTT	CATSRDQYMTDTQYF
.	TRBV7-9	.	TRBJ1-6	TGTGCCAGCAGCCCTATAGCGGATTCACCCCTCCACTTT	CASSPIADSPLHF
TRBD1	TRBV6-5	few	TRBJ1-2	TGTGCCAGCAGCACGACAGGGGTAATAGGGGGCTACACCTTC	CASSTTGVIGGYTF
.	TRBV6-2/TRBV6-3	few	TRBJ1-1	TGTGCCAGCAGTTTCGAAGGGAACACTGAAGCTTTCTTT	CASSFEGNTEAFF
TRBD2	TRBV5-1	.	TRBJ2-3	TGCGCCAGCAGCTCCATCAGCGGGAGGGGTACAGATACGCAGTATTTT	CASSSISGRGTDTQYF
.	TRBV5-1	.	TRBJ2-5	TGCGCCAGCAGCTTACAGGGATTCGGGCAAGAGACCCAGTACTTC	CASSLQGFGQETQYF
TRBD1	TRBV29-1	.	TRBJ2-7	TGCAGCGTTGAACCAGGACAGGGTGGGTCCTACGAGCAGTACTTC	CSVEPGQGGSYEQYF
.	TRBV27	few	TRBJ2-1	TGTGCCAGCAGTTTACCCTCCGGGACGGTACACAATGAGCAGTTCTTC	CASSLPSGTVHNEQFF
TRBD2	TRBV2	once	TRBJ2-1	TGTGCCAGCAGTGTCCTAGCGGGAGTTTTTATTACCTACAATGAGCAGTTCTTC	CASSVLAGVFITYNEQFF
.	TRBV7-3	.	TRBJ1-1	TGTGCCAGCAGCTATATAGGACAGGAAGCTTTCTTT	CASSYIGQEAFF
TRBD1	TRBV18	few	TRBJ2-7	TGTGCCAGCTCACCCGGGACAGGGGGCGACGAGCAGTACTTC	CASSPGTGGDEQYF
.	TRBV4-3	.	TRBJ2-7	TGCGCCAGCAGCCAAGGGGCGGGTTACGAGCAGTACTTC	CASSQGAGYEQYF
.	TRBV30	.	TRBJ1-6	TGTGCCTGGAGTGCCCCCGAGACGGCATATAATTCACCCCTCCACTTT	CAWSAPETAYNSPLHF
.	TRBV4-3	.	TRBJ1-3	TGCGCCAGCAGCCAAGATGTACCCCGCAGTATCTCTGGAAACACCATATATTTT	CASSQDVPRSISGNTIYF
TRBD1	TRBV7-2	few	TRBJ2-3	TGTGCCAGCGCCGGGGACAGAAAAGATACGCAGTATTTT	CASAGDRKDTQYF
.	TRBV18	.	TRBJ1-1	TGTGCCAGCTCACGAGGAGGGGTTGAGAACACTGAAGCTTTCTTT	CASSRGGVENTEAFF
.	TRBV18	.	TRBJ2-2	TGTGCCAGCGCATGGAGCACCGACACCGGGGAGCTGTTTTTT	CASAWSTDTGELFF
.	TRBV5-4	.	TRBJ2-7	TGTGCCAGCAGCTCATACGAGCGAACCTACGAGCAGTACTTC	CASSSYERTYEQYF
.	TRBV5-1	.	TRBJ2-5	TGCGCCAGCAGTAAGGACGCAGGGATCCAAGAGACCCAGTACTTC	CASSKDAGIQETQYF
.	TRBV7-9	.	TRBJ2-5	TGTGCCAGCAGCTCGTTAGCGGTCCAAGAGACCCAGTACTTC	CASSSLAVQETQYF
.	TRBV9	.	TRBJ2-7	TGTGCCAGCACCCCCAGGCCTGACGGCTACGAGCAGTACTTC	CASTPRPDGYEQYF
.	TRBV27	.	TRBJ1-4	TGTGCCAGCAGTTTTGGCAGGGCTCCTAATGAAAAACTGTTTTTT	CASSFGRAPNEKLFF
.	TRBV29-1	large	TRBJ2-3	TGCAGCGTTGAGGCCCAGGGTGCAGATACGCAGTATTTT	CSVEAQGADTQYF
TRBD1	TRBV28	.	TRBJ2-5	TGTGCCAGCATCTCTGAACCGGACAGGGAAGTAAGTAGGCAAGAGACCCAGTACTTC	CASISEPDREVSRQETQYF
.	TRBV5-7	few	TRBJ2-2	TGTGCCAGCAATAACGGGCCGTCGAACACCGGGGAGCTGTTTTTT	CASNNGPSNTGELFF
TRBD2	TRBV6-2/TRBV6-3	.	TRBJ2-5	TGTGCCAGCAGTTACTCGTATGGGACTAGCGGGGGGGCCTCGGAGACCCAGTACTTC	CASSYSYGTSGGASETQYF
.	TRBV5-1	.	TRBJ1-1	TGCGCCAGCAGCCAGGAGGAAAGCCTGAACACTGAAGCTTTCTTT	CASSQEESLNTEAFF
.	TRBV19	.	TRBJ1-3	TGTGCCAGTAGCCCTGGCGGGGGCGGAAACACCATATATTTT	CASSPGGGGNTIYF
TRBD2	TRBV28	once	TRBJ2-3	TGTGCCAGCAGGGACATAGCGGGAGGAAGCACAGATACGCAGTATTTT	CASRDIAGGSTDTQYF
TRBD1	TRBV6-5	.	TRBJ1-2	TGTGCCAGCAGGGTTGGACAGGGTGGCTACACCTTC	CASRVGQGGYTF
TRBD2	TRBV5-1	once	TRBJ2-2	TGCGCCAGCAACGGACTAGTCACCGGGGAGCTGTTTTTT	CASNGLVTGELFF
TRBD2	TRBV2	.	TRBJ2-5	TGTGCCAGCAGGCAACATACTAGCGGGCAAGAGACCCAGTACTTC	CASRQHTSGQETQYF
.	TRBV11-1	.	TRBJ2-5	TGTGCCAGCAGCTTAGCCTCAGTGGAAGAGACCCAGTACTTC	CASSLASVEETQYF
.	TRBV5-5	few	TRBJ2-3	TGTGCCAGCAGCTTCGGGGGGCCAGATACGCAGTATTTT	CASSFGGPDTQYF
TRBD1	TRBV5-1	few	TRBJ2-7	TGCGCCAGCGACCGGACAGGAGGAGGTGACGAGCAGTACTTC	CASDRTGGGDEQYF
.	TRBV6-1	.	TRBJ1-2	TGTGCCAGCAGTGAGGGTGGCTACGAAGACTTCTATGGCTACACCTTC	CASSEGGYEDFYGYTF
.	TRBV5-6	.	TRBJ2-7	TGTGCCAGCAGCCTATTCAGGGGGGAGTCCTACGAGCAGTACTTC	CASSLFRGESYEQYF
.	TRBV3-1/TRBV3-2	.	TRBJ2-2	TGTGCCAGCACCAGGGTTGGCACCGGGGAGCTGTTTTTT	CASTRVGTGELFF
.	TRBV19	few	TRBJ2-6	TGTGCCAGTAGAAAGGGGGACTCTGGGGCCAACGTCCTGACTTTC	CASRKGDSGANVLTF
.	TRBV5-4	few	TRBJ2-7	TGTGCCAGCAGCTTGAACCCCCGTCGCGACTACGAGCAGTACTTC	CASSLNPRRDYEQYF
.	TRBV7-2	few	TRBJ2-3	TGTGCCAGCAGACCCCACTCCGCAGGGCCAGATACGCAGTATTTT	CASRPHSAGPDTQYF